The rows below give T cell receptor beta chains drawn from one sample of a study of T cell responses to AZD1222 COVID-19 vaccine. Data came from immunoSEQ multiplex PCR; TCRdb stores just in-frame clones and leaves some out. The profile shows more than 85,000 clones, 75% to 90% of them singletons. Sequences were derived from peripheral blood, sampled 28 days after the second AZD1222 dose. All receptors come from an adult who received the AZD1222 COVID-19 vaccine. CDR3s include the opening cysteine and the closing phenylalanine or tryptophan. D genes are given only for firm matches. Clone size is stated in some rows and not others, as once, few, many or a class when expanded.

j_gene	v_gene	d_gene	abundance	CDR3nt	CDR3aa
TRBJ2-1	TRBV29-1	TRBD1	-	TGCAGCGGGGACAGGGAGGCTAATGAGCAGTTCTTC	CSGDREANEQFF
TRBJ1-5	TRBV28	-	-	TGTGCCAGCAACGGGGGGGGGACACAAAATAGCAATCAGCCCCAGCATTTT	CASNGGGTQNSNQPQHF
TRBJ2-1	TRBV15	TRBD1	-	TGTGCCACCAGCAGAGATAAAAGGGGGCTGGCCCCATCCTACAATGAGCAGTTCTTC	CATSRDKRGLAPSYNEQFF
TRBJ1-4	TRBV6-1	TRBD1	-	TGTGCCAGCAGTGATACAGGGGCGGCTAATGAAAAACTGTTTTTT	CASSDTGAANEKLFF
TRBJ2-1	TRBV7-7	-	-	TGTGCCAGCAGCCCTAGTGTGGCGCTCTATGAGCAGTTCTTC	CASSPSVALYEQFF
TRBJ2-2	TRBV7-3	TRBD2	-	TGTGCCAGCAGCCCCGGACTAGCGGGAGTGTCCGGGGAGCTGTTTTTT	CASSPGLAGVSGELFF
TRBJ1-1	TRBV28	-	once	TGTGCCAGCAGTTTCTCCGGTGGGCGGACTGAAGCTTTCTTT	CASSFSGGRTEAFF
TRBJ1-5	TRBV28	-	-	TGTGCCCTAGGGACCAATTTGGGGGCACGGCAGCCCCAGCATTTT	CALGTNLGARQPQHF
TRBJ2-7	TRBV30	TRBD2	-	TGTGCCTGGACCCCAATAGCGGGGGGTTACGAGCAGTACTTC	CAWTPIAGGYEQYF
TRBJ2-7	TRBV30	-	-	TGTGCCTGGGACCAAGCGGGCGAGCAGTACTTC	CAWDQAGEQYF
TRBJ1-4	TRBV7-9	-	-	TGTGCCAGCAGCTTGGGGGGCAGGGGTCCGACTAATGAAAAACTGTTTTTT	CASSLGGRGPTNEKLFF